This T cell receptor beta chain was retrieved from a study of spatial heterogeneity in lung cancer. Concerning this clonotype: What it recognizes is unknown.

Notes on the study in general: Blood showed ubiquitous tumor TCRs more often at resection than at routine follow-up.

Time point noted: sample taken at primary tumor resection. Tumor, nontumor lung or frozen PBMC supplied whole RNA, sequenced without sorting. The donors, fewer than 95 patients with untreated early-stage non-small cell lung cancer, provided the samples. MiXCR was run by TCRdb on the 5' RACE reads, yielding one entry per CDR3 protein. Counted here are about 39,000 distinct CDR3 sequences, under 7% occurring once; the ten biggest clones make up roughly 12%. Here the sequenced sample was PBMCs, taken at surgery. The sequence came from a male donor with early-stage non-small cell lung cancer.

The CDR3 DNA sequence: TGTGCCAGCAGCCCAAGCGGGGGCCACGGGGAGCTGTTTTTT. Translated: CASSPSGGHGELFF. The chain is built from TRBV9 and TRBJ2-2, with 8 bases matching TRBD2. The CDR3 sequence is 14 residues long. With 4 bases clipped from V and 7 bases from J, the junction kept 6 bases outside the gene matches. The germline gives CDR1 SGDLS, CDR2 YYNGEE.